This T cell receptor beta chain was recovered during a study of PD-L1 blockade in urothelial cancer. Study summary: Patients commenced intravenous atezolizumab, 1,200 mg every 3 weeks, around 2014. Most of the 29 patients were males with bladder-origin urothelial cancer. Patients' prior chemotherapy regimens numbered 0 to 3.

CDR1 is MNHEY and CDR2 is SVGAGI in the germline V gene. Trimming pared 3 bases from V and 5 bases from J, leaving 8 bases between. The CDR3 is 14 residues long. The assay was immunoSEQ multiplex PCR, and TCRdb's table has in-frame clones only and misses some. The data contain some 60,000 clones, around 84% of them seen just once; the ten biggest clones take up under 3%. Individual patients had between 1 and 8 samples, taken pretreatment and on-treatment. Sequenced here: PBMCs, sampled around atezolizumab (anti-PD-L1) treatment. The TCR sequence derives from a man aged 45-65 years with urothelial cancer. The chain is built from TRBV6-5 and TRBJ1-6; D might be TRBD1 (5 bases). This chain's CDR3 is CASSYTGNNSPLHF. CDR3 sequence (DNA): TGTGCCAGCAGTTATACAGGCAATAATTCACCCCTCCACTTT.